Listed below are T cell receptor beta chains from one sample, sequenced in a study of blood T cells in healthy people across ages. TCRdb ran MiXCR on the 5' RACE reads and lists one entry per CDR3 protein. The table has roughly 800,000 distinct CDR3 sequences, roughly 25% seen once. The same specimen was also included in a second study, on T cells of mothers and their children.

Sequences were obtained from blood. The receptors were sampled from a boy between 10 and 17 years old in good health. Both conserved end residues are part of each CDR3. The order of the fields is V gene, clone size, J gene, CDR3 length, D gene, CDR3 protein, CDR3 DNA. The D gene is left open where the match is weak. Size is omitted from some rows. Given values are once, few, many or a class for expanded clones.

v_gene: TRBV5-1
abundance: -
j_gene: TRBJ2-7
len: 14
d_gene: -
CDR3aa: CASSLRPNSYEQYF
CDR3nt: TGCGCCAGCAGCTTGCGACCGAACTCCTACGAGCAGTACTTC

v_gene: TRBV3-1
abundance: -
j_gene: TRBJ1-2
len: 16
d_gene: TRBD1
CDR3aa: CASSQVLSAGGYGYTF
CDR3nt: TGTGCCAGCAGCCAAGTTTTGTCGGCAGGGGGCTATGGCTACACCTTC

v_gene: TRBV3-1
abundance: few
j_gene: TRBJ2-1
len: 17
d_gene: TRBD1
CDR3aa: CASSLADRDRGSREQFF
CDR3nt: TGTGCCAGCAGTCTCGCCGACCGGGACAGGGGGTCGAGGGAGCAGTTCTTC

v_gene: TRBV5-1
abundance: -
j_gene: TRBJ2-2
len: 16
d_gene: -
CDR3aa: CASSLEAGTNTGELFF
CDR3nt: TGCGCCAGCAGCTTGGAAGCAGGGACGAACACCGGGGAGCTGTTTTTT

v_gene: TRBV4-1
abundance: -
j_gene: TRBJ2-1
len: 14
d_gene: -
CDR3aa: CASSQDQREDEQFF
CDR3nt: TGCGCCAGCAGCCAAGATCAGCGAGAGGATGAGCAGTTCTTC

v_gene: TRBV2
abundance: -
j_gene: TRBJ2-7
len: 15
d_gene: -
CDR3aa: CASSIRANPTYEQYF
CDR3nt: TGTGCCAGCAGTATCAGGGCCAATCCGACCTACGAGCAGTACTTC

v_gene: TRBV6-4
abundance: -
j_gene: TRBJ2-3
len: 15
d_gene: TRBD1
CDR3aa: CASSVGDREADTQYF
CDR3nt: TGTGCCAGCAGTGTTGGGGACAGGGAGGCAGATACGCAGTATTTT

v_gene: TRBV28
abundance: -
j_gene: TRBJ1-1
len: 15
d_gene: -
CDR3aa: CASSFTRDLNTEAFF
CDR3nt: TGTGCCAGCAGTTTCACCCGGGACCTGAACACTGAAGCTTTCTTT

v_gene: TRBV29-1
abundance: -
j_gene: TRBJ1-1
len: 12
d_gene: -
CDR3aa: CSVLHQATEAFF
CDR3nt: TGCAGCGTTTTACACCAGGCCACTGAAGCTTTCTTT

v_gene: TRBV5-1
abundance: few
j_gene: TRBJ2-7
len: 17
d_gene: TRBD1
CDR3aa: CASSLSPLTGEAYEQYF
CDR3nt: TGCGCCAGCAGCTTATCCCCCTTAACAGGGGAAGCCTACGAGCAGTACTTC

v_gene: TRBV9
abundance: -
j_gene: TRBJ2-7
len: 16
d_gene: -
CDR3aa: CASSVDGTVYSYEQYF
CDR3nt: TGTGCCAGCAGCGTAGATGGGACGGTTTATTCCTACGAGCAGTACTTC

v_gene: TRBV28
abundance: many
j_gene: TRBJ2-7
len: 12
d_gene: -
CDR3aa: CASGLRGYEQYF
CDR3nt: TGTGCCAGCGGATTGAGGGGCTACGAGCAGTACTTC

v_gene: TRBV28
abundance: few
j_gene: TRBJ1-4
len: 14
d_gene: -
CDR3aa: CASSLGGTSEKLFF
CDR3nt: TGTGCCAGCAGTTTAGGGGGTACCAGTGAAAAACTGTTTTTT

v_gene: TRBV30
abundance: -
j_gene: TRBJ2-1
len: 14
d_gene: -
CDR3aa: CAWGSRNYNNEQFF
CDR3nt: TGTGCCTGGGGTTCCCGAAATTATAACAATGAGCAGTTCTTC

v_gene: TRBV3-1
abundance: -
j_gene: TRBJ2-3
len: 13
d_gene: -
CDR3aa: CASSFLNTDTQYF
CDR3nt: TGTGCCAGCAGCTTCCTAAACACAGATACGCAGTATTTT

v_gene: TRBV5-1
abundance: few
j_gene: TRBJ2-7
len: 14
d_gene: -
CDR3aa: CASSPTGDSYEQYF
CDR3nt: TGCGCCAGCAGCCCGACGGGCGACTCCTACGAGCAGTACTTC

v_gene: TRBV5-1
abundance: few
j_gene: TRBJ2-2
len: 14
d_gene: -
CDR3aa: CASSGPRGTGELFF
CDR3nt: TGCGCCAGCAGCGGGCCGAGGGGGACCGGGGAGCTGTTTTTT

v_gene: TRBV4-1
abundance: -
j_gene: TRBJ1-4
len: 14
d_gene: -
CDR3aa: CASSPALGGEKLFF
CDR3nt: TGCGCCAGCAGCCCCGCCTTGGGCGGTGAAAAACTGTTTTTT

v_gene: TRBV3-1
abundance: few
j_gene: TRBJ2-4
len: 17
d_gene: -
CDR3aa: CASSQDRGKIAKNIQYF
CDR3nt: TGTGCCAGCAGCCAAGATAGGGGAAAGATAGCCAAAAACATTCAGTACTTC

v_gene: TRBV5-1
abundance: -
j_gene: TRBJ1-2
len: 16
d_gene: TRBD1
CDR3aa: CASSGQAFGANYGYTF
CDR3nt: TGCGCCAGCAGCGGACAGGCTTTCGGAGCTAACTATGGCTACACCTTC